The 11 T cell receptor beta chains below come from one sample, sequenced in a study of response to subunit inactivated influenza vaccine. TCRdb fed the RT-PCR reads into MiXCR, producing one record per CDR3 protein. The data contain a few hundred thousand distinct CDR3 sequences, approximately 7.3% of them singletons. Sample: PBMCs from blood, taken about 23 months after vaccination. The source of these receptors is a man aged 50-75 years who received an inactivated influenza vaccine.

This clonotype has ten or more counts. The chain has TRBV12-3 or TRBV12-4 and TRBJ2-1, with D perhaps TRBD1 (6 bases). Trimming pared 6 bases from V and 0 bases from J, leaving 12 bases between. This CDR3 comprises 15 residues. The CDR3 is CASREDRSSYNEQFF. The CDR3 DNA reads as TGTGCCAGCAGAGAAGACAGGAGCTCCTACAATGAGCAGTTCTTC.

Many counts were recorded for this clonotype. The CDR3 DNA reads as TGTGCCAGCAGCCCCTTTGGGGGGCTCCTGGATAATGAGCAGTTCTTC. It translates to CASSPFGGLLDNEQFF. The rearrangement uses TRBV7-9 and TRBJ2-1; D could derive from TRBD1 or TRBD2 (6 bases each). This CDR3 has 16 residues. Germline loops: CDR1 SEHNR, CDR2 FQNEAQ (reference sequence). V lost 5 bases to trimming and J lost 7 bases, with 21 bases between them.

This chain joins TRBV29-1 and TRBJ2-2; 10 nucleotides match TRBD2. J lost 4 bases, V lost 5 bases, and 7 bases had no gene match. The CDR3 is 15 amino acids. From germline, CDR1 is SQVTM and CDR2 ANQGSEA. CDR3 nucleotides: TGCAGCGTTTCGGGGCTAGCGGGAGTCACCGGGGAGCTGTTTTTT. Its protein is CSVSGLAGVTGELFF.

The V and J genes are TRBV20-1 and TRBJ2-3; no clear D. The CDR3 has 16 residues. Trimming removed 6 bases from V and 6 bases from J, with 25 bases in between. In germline, CDR1 is DFQATT, CDR2 SNEGSKA (reference sequence). The CDR3 loop reads CSAVSADPVGGDTQYF. The DNA of the CDR3 is TGCAGTGCCGTTTCGGCGGACCCTGTGGGTGGGGATACGCAGTATTTT.

This clonotype was seen a handful of times. The chain uses TRBV7-9 and TRBJ2-1; D call uncertain. V lost 5 bases to trimming and J lost 6 bases, with 11 bases between them. The CDR3 is 13 residues long. Germline V gives CDR1 SEHNR, CDR2 FQNEAQ (reference sequence). This CDR3 is CASSIGVSNEQFF. The CDR3 coding sequence is TGTGCCAGCAGCATCGGAGTTTCCAATGAGCAGTTCTTC.

The chain joins TRBV3-1 to TRBJ2-3; tentative D call: TRBD1 (6 bases). The length of the CDR3 is 16 residues. Germline V gene sequence: CDR1 LGHDT, CDR2 YNNKEL (reference sequence). Trimming removed 0 bases at V and 0 bases at J, with 10 bases between. CDR3 sequence (DNA): TGTGCCAGCAGCCAAGAGTATCAGGGGAGCACAGATACGCAGTATTTT. Its protein is CASSQEYQGSTDTQYF.

This clonotype came up a few times. This chain connects TRBV20-1 to TRBJ2-2; TRBD2 matches 7 bases. The germline CDR1 and CDR2 sequences are DFQATT and SNEGSKA (reference sequence). The V and J ends lost 6 bases and 1 base, in that order; junction bases with no gene match: 5. This CDR3 is 14 amino acids long. The CDR3 DNA follows: TGCAGTGCGCCTGAGCGGGGGAACACCGGGGAGCTGTTTTTT. This gives the protein CSAPERGNTGELFF.

The chain couples TRBV7-2 to TRBJ2-7; perhaps TRBD1 as D (5 bases). V dropped 9 bases and J dropped 3 bases, with 24 bases sitting between them. This CDR3 comprises 16 residues. Germline CDR1 and CDR2: SGHTA and FQGNSA. CDR3 in amino acids: CASSPSNRYPRYEQYF. The CDR3 nucleotides are TGTGCCAGTAGCCCAAGCAACAGGTACCCTCGCTACGAGCAGTACTTC.

V and J are TRBV4-3 and TRBJ2-5, with a tentative D call TRBD1 (5 bases). V lost 1 base to trimming and J lost 7 bases, with 16 bases between them. Germline loops: CDR1 LGHNA, CDR2 YSLEER. This CDR3 has 15 residues. CDR3 sequence (DNA): TGCGCCAGCAGCCAAGTTGGGGCAGGGCCAGGGACCCAGTACTTC. It is translated as CASSQVGAGPGTQYF.

This clonotype was picked up a small number of times. DNA for the CDR3: TGTGCCAGCAGTTATAATGGGCTCTCCGGGGATACGCAGTATTTT. Amino acids: CASSYNGLSGDTQYF. The chain is built from TRBV6-5 and TRBJ2-3; D gene uncertain. The V gene lost 3 bases and the J gene lost 6 bases, with 16 bases spanning the gap. The germline CDR1 and CDR2 sequences are MNHEY and SVGAGI. The CDR3 spans 15 residues.

The rearrangement joins TRBV6-2 or TRBV6-3 to TRBJ1-6; the D gene is possibly TRBD1 (5 bases). Germline CDR1 is MNHEY and CDR2 is SVGEGT. V lost 3 bases to trimming and J lost 7 bases, with 7 bases between them. The CDR3 runs 13 residues. CDR3 coding DNA: TGTGCCAGCAGTTATAAGGGGAATTCACCCCTCCACTTT. It encodes CASSYKGNSPLHF.